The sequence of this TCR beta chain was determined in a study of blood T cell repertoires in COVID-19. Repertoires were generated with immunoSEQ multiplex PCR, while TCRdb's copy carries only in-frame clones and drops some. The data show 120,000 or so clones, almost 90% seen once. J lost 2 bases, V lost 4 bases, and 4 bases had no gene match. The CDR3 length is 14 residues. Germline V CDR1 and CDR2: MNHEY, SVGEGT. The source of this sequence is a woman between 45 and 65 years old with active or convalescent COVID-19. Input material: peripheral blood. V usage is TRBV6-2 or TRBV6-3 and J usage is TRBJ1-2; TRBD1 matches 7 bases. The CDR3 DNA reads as TGTGCCAGCAGTTCCACACAGGGGAACTATGGCTACACCTTC. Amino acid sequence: CASSSTQGNYGYTF.